Listed below are T cell receptor beta chains from one sample, sequenced in a study of blood T cell repertoires in COVID-19. Sequenced by immunoSEQ multiplex PCR; TCRdb stores in-frame clones only, minus some. The data hold tens of thousands of clones, with around four fifths observed a single time. Sequenced material: peripheral blood. These receptors were taken from a woman aged 55-70 years with acute or convalescent COVID-19. Both conserved end residues are part of each CDR3. The D gene is left open where the match is weak. Only part of the rows carry a size: once, few, many, or a class if the clone is expanded.

v_call	j_call	clone_size	d_call	cdr3_aa	cdr3_nt
TRBV19	TRBJ2-2	once	-	CASSTAELGGTGELFF	TGTGCCAGTAGTACTGCCGAGTTAGGAGGCACCGGGGAGCTGTTTTTT
TRBV2	TRBJ1-2	few	-	CASSEAQRVGGYTF	TGTGCCAGCAGTGAAGCGCAGAGGGTCGGTGGCTACACCTTC
TRBV3-1/TRBV3-2	TRBJ1-6	few	-	CASSQEQGRDSPLHF	TGTGCCAGCAGCCAAGAACAGGGTAGGGATTCACCCCTCCACTTT
TRBV28	TRBJ1-3	-	-	CASSLIGEIDGNTIYF	TGTGCCAGCAGTCTAATAGGGGAAATCGATGGAAACACCATATATTTT
TRBV11-2	TRBJ2-3	-	-	CASSLAVQLTPFTDTQYF	TGTGCCAGCAGCTTGGCTGTGCAGCTGACTCCTTTCACAGATACGCAGTATTTT
TRBV2	TRBJ1-5	-	-	CASRVGQGRYSNQPQHF	TGTGCCAGCAGGGTAGGGCAGGGGAGATATAGCAATCAGCCCCAGCATTTT
TRBV7-9	TRBJ2-5	-	-	CASSLTEYPQETQYF	TGTGCCAGCAGCTTAACAGAATACCCACAAGAGACCCAGTACTTC
TRBV4-1	TRBJ1-5	-	TRBD1	CASSQDRVSNQPQHF	TGCGCCAGCAGCCAGGACAGGGTTAGCAATCAGCCCCAGCATTTT
TRBV9	TRBJ1-2	few	-	CASSVAGEIYGYTF	TGTGCCAGCAGCGTAGCTGGAGAGATCTATGGCTACACCTTC
TRBV11-3	TRBJ2-2	once	-	CASSLTGGSAGELFF	TGTGCCAGCAGCTTAACCGGGGGATCTGCCGGGGAGCTGTTTTTT
TRBV20-1	TRBJ2-1	-	-	CSARPLAEQFF	TGCAGTGCTAGACCCCTCGCGGAGCAGTTCTTC
TRBV5-4	TRBJ1-1	-	TRBD1	CASSRGQGASWTEAFF	TGTGCCAGCAGCCGGGGACAGGGGGCGTCTTGGACTGAAGCTTTCTTT
TRBV19	TRBJ1-5	-	-	CASSILDSAINQPQHF	TGTGCCAGTAGTATCTTGGACTCAGCCATCAATCAGCCCCAGCATTTT
TRBV7-6	TRBJ2-7	-	-	CASSPTEAYEQYF	TGTGCCAGCAGCCCGACAGAGGCCTACGAGCAGTACTTC
TRBV19	TRBJ1-1	-	-	CASSPRGGPNTEAFF	TGTGCCAGTAGTCCCCGCGGGGGGCCTAACACTGAAGCTTTCTTT
TRBV4-1	TRBJ2-2	-	-	CASSHDAGTGELFF	TGCGCCAGCAGCCATGACGCGGGGACCGGGGAGCTGTTTTTT
TRBV27	TRBJ2-5	few	TRBD2	CASSLLTSGLETQYF	TGTGCCAGCAGTTTATTAACTAGCGGGTTAGAGACCCAGTACTTC
TRBV5-4	TRBJ1-1	-	-	CASSLDMNTEAFF	TGTGCCAGCAGCTTGGATATGAACACTGAAGCTTTCTTT
TRBV6-1	TRBJ1-6	-	-	CASSEDHGVALHF	TGTGCCAGCAGCGAAGACCACGGGGTAGCCCTCCACTTT
TRBV5-1	TRBJ2-7	-	-	CASSLNLATYEQYF	TGCGCCAGCAGCTTGAATCTAGCCACCTACGAGCAGTACTTC
TRBV7-9	TRBJ2-5	-	TRBD1	CASSLTGEETQYF	TGTGCCAGCAGCCTGACAGGGGAAGAGACCCAGTACTTC
TRBV6-4	TRBJ1-1	few	-	CASAPGGANTEAFF	TGTGCCAGCGCACCCGGAGGGGCGAACACTGAAGCTTTCTTT
TRBV12-5	TRBJ1-5	-	TRBD1	CASGGDSGQGHFNQPQHF	TGTGCTAGTGGTGGTGACAGCGGACAGGGGCATTTCAATCAGCCCCAGCATTTT
TRBV5-1	TRBJ1-2	-	-	CASSPDMTENYGYTF	TGCGCCAGCAGCCCCGATATGACAGAGAACTATGGCTACACCTTC
TRBV7-8	TRBJ2-7	once	-	CASSLAPGAGEQYF	TGTGCCAGCAGCTTAGCCCCGGGAGCTGGTGAGCAGTACTTC
TRBV19	TRBJ1-5	-	TRBD1	CASSMGQGFQPQHF	TGTGCCAGTAGTATGGGACAGGGATTTCAGCCCCAGCATTTT
TRBV19	TRBJ1-2	-	-	CASSMSQGGYTF	TGTGCCAGTAGTATGAGTCAGGGGGGCTACACCTTC
TRBV6-6	TRBJ1-5	-	-	CASSFPGEGQPQHF	TGTGCCAGCAGTTTCCCAGGGGAGGGTCAGCCCCAGCATTTT
TRBV5-6	TRBJ1-1	-	TRBD1	CASRPSGGLNTEAFF	TGTGCCAGCAGACCATCAGGGGGCCTGAACACTGAAGCTTTCTTT
TRBV7-2	TRBJ2-1	-	-	CASSLRGRVNEQFF	TGTGCCAGCAGCTTACGAGGCAGGGTGAATGAGCAGTTCTTC
TRBV24-1	TRBJ1-6	-	-	CATSDPSGLGGVKSPLHF	TGTGCCACCAGTGACCCCTCTGGCCTGGGGGGGGTAAAATCACCCCTCCACTTT
TRBV20-1	TRBJ2-7	-	-	CRAVQGNEQYF	TGCAGGGCCGTACAGGGAAATGAGCAGTACTTC
TRBV27	TRBJ2-7	-	TRBD1	CASSHIRTGNHEQYF	TGTGCCAGCAGTCATATTAGGACAGGGAACCACGAGCAGTACTTC
TRBV5-1	TRBJ2-3	few	-	CASSLGPQGTDTQYF	TGCGCCAGCAGCTTGGGACCTCAGGGCACAGATACGCAGTATTTT
TRBV27	TRBJ1-2	-	-	CASSLDGAARVYGYTF	TGTGCCAGCAGTTTAGATGGGGCCGCCAGAGTCTATGGCTACACCTTC
TRBV6-5	TRBJ1-2	-	TRBD1	CASSRQGAQSHGYTF	TGTGCCAGCAGTCGGCAGGGGGCACAAAGTCATGGCTACACCTTC
TRBV27	TRBJ1-1	-	-	CASSRQASNTEAFF	TGTGCCAGCAGCCGACAGGCGTCGAACACTGAAGCTTTCTTT
TRBV6-1	TRBJ1-4	-	-	CASSGQYQHATNEKLFF	TGTGCCAGCAGTGGACAGTACCAACACGCAACTAATGAAAAACTGTTTTTT